A selection of T cell receptor beta chains follows, all from one sample in a study of beta chain features in type 1 diabetes. Clones were read by immunoSEQ multiplex PCR, and TCRdb kept only the in-frame ones, dropping some. The sample holds around 310,000 clones, 11% seen once. The specimen sequenced was naive CD4+ T cells from blood. The receptor source for this set is a woman in her 30s in good health. Both conserved end residues are part of each CDR3. The D gene is left open where the match is weak. Rows give clone size only sometimes, using once, few, many, or a class for an expanded clone.

v_gene	d_gene	abundance	j_gene	CDR3aa	CDR3nt
TRBV6-5	TRBD1	NA	TRBJ2-1	CASRQDRGPYNEQFF	TGTGCCAGCAGGCAAGACAGGGGGCCCTACAATGAGCAGTTCTTC
TRBV5-8	TRBD1	NA	TRBJ2-7	CASRNRGISSYEQYF	TGTGCCAGCAGGAACAGGGGGATCAGCTCCTACGAGCAGTACTTC
TRBV7-2	NA	NA	TRBJ2-7	CASSLVPGRTGYEQYF	TGTGCCAGCAGCTTAGTTCCCGGGAGAACAGGCTACGAGCAGTACTTC
TRBV30	NA	NA	TRBJ1-4	CAWSGAILVYEKLFF	TGTGCCTGGAGTGGCGCAATTTTGGTTTATGAAAAACTGTTTTTT
TRBV7-3	TRBD1	few	TRBJ2-5	CASSREGQGNQETQYF	TGTGCCAGCAGCCGCGAGGGACAGGGGAACCAAGAGACCCAGTACTTC
TRBV7-9	NA	few	TRBJ2-2	CASSPGQYTGELFF	TGTGCCAGCAGCCCAGGACAGTACACCGGGGAGCTGTTTTTT
TRBV10-3	TRBD2	NA	TRBJ2-7	CAVGRGTSVEQYF	TGTGCCGTGGGGCGGGGGACCTCGGTAGAGCAGTACTTC
TRBV19	NA	few	TRBJ2-7	CASSIGRTATYEQYF	TGTGCCAGTAGTATAGGACGGACAGCGACCTACGAGCAGTACTTC
TRBV18	NA	few	TRBJ1-4	CASSPQYAKAEKLFF	TGTGCCAGCTCACCACAATATGCGAAAGCTGAAAAACTGTTTTTT
TRBV7-2	TRBD1	few	TRBJ2-5	CASSRQGARETQYF	TGTGCCAGCAGCAGACAGGGGGCGCGGGAGACCCAGTACTTC
TRBV7-7	NA	few	TRBJ2-1	CASSLAASGYNEQFF	TGTGCTAGCAGCTTAGCGGCCTCTGGCTACAATGAGCAGTTCTTC
TRBV4-3	TRBD2	NA	TRBJ2-7	CASSQVRAGGLHEQYF	TGCGCCAGCAGCCAGGTTCGAGCGGGAGGGCTCCACGAGCAGTACTTC
TRBV2	NA	few	TRBJ2-2	CASSTGLRPTGELFF	TGTGCCAGCAGTACGGGACTCCGCCCCACCGGGGAGCTGTTTTTT
TRBV28	TRBD2	few	TRBJ2-1	CASLSPGLAASEQFF	TGTGCCAGCCTCTCACCGGGACTAGCGGCGAGTGAGCAGTTCTTC
TRBV5-4	NA	few	TRBJ1-5	CASSFRPSGVVSNQPQHF	TGTGCCAGCAGCTTCAGACCTTCAGGGGTTGTGAGCAATCAGCCCCAGCATTTT
TRBV30	NA	NA	TRBJ1-5	CAWSQDNNQPQHF	TGTGCCTGGAGCCAGGACAACAATCAGCCCCAGCATTTT
TRBV4-2	NA	few	TRBJ2-5	CASSQDVGAETQYF	TGTGCCAGCAGCCAAGATGTAGGAGCAGAGACCCAGTACTTC
TRBV14	TRBD1	NA	TRBJ1-2	CASSQGQSYGYTF	TGTGCCAGCAGCCAGGGACAGTCCTATGGCTACACCTTC
TRBV7-9	NA	NA	TRBJ2-1	CASSPENRRGNNEQFF	TGTGCCAGCAGCCCCGAAAACCGACGGGGGAACAATGAGCAGTTCTTC
TRBV30	NA	NA	TRBJ2-7	CAWSGGGYSRYEQYF	TGTGCCTGGAGTGGGGGGGGCTACTCCCGCTACGAGCAGTACTTC
TRBV5-1	TRBD1	NA	TRBJ2-6	CASSLDRTGSGANVLTF	TGCGCCAGCAGCTTAGACCGGACAGGGTCTGGAGCCAACGTCCTGACTTTC
TRBV7-2	TRBD2	NA	TRBJ2-5	CASSLTRTSQETQYF	TGTGCCAGCAGCTTAACCCGGACTAGTCAAGAGACCCAGTACTTC
TRBV5-1	NA	few	TRBJ2-5	CATQPGGAETQYF	TGCGCCACCCAACCAGGAGGTGCGGAGACCCAGTACTTC
TRBV15	TRBD1	NA	TRBJ2-3	CATSRGTEERTDTQYF	TGTGCCACCAGCAGGGGGACAGAAGAACGCACAGATACGCAGTATTTT
TRBV9	TRBD1	NA	TRBJ1-2	CASSVGQGGRGYTF	TGTGCCAGCAGCGTAGGACAGGGAGGACGAGGCTACACCTTC
TRBV7-2	NA	few	TRBJ2-5	CASSLSRGGETQYF	TGTGCCAGCAGCTTATCCCGCGGTGGGGAGACCCAGTACTTC
TRBV4-2	TRBD2	few	TRBJ2-5	CASTPLLAGGPGETQYF	TGTGCCAGCACCCCCCTCTTAGCGGGAGGCCCTGGGGAGACCCAGTACTTC
TRBV25-1	TRBD1	few	TRBJ2-5	CASSVLQGALETQYF	TGTGCCAGCAGTGTCCTACAGGGGGCGCTAGAGACCCAGTACTTC
TRBV7-2	TRBD2	NA	TRBJ2-7	CASSSRTSAGYEQYF	TGTGCCAGCAGCTCTAGGACTAGCGCGGGCTACGAGCAGTACTTC
TRBV4-2	TRBD2	few	TRBJ2-6	CASSQGSLAGDSGANVLTF	TGTGCCAGCAGCCAAGGGTCCCTAGCGGGAGATTCGGGGGCCAACGTCCTGACTTTC
TRBV13	TRBD1	NA	TRBJ1-2	CASSLRRTGNYGYTF	TGTGCCAGCAGCTTAAGGAGGACAGGGAACTATGGCTACACCTTC
TRBV6-5	TRBD2	NA	TRBJ2-3	CASSYPAGASTDTQYF	TGTGCCAGCAGTTACCCGGCGGGAGCTAGCACAGATACGCAGTATTTT